There are a few counts of the clone carrying this T cell receptor beta chain. Its specificity is not known. The source of the sample is a study of CD8 T cells in ankylosing spondylitis. Findings and limits, study-wide: A motif of under ten highly homologous TCR beta variants was seen as apparently characteristic of ankylosing spondylitis blood. Researchers reportedly found disease-linked clones significantly enriched in matched ankylosing spondylitis synovial fluid.

The V end lost 0 bases, the J end lost 2 bases, and 8 bases lay between the germline ends. CDR3 size: 15 residues. The germline V gene has CDR1 LNHNV and CDR2 YYDKDF (reference sequence). Quantitative 5'-RACE was performed with molecular barcodes, and it yielded the TCR beta libraries. TCRdb analysed the 5' RACE reads with MiXCR anew, one entry per CDR3 protein. There are a few hundred thousand distinct CDR3 sequences in the sample; 20% to 25% occur only once, and 3.5% to 4.5% lies in the top ten. This chain links TRBV15 with TRBJ2-1; no reliable D call. Specimen: blood, either unsorted or a sorted T cell fraction (not recorded which). The receptor comes from a female donor with ankylosing spondylitis or in good health (not recorded which). The CDR3 DNA is TGTGCCACCAGCAGAGATATGAACGCCTACAATGAGCAGTTCTTC. Amino acids: CATSRDMNAYNEQFF.